One sample yielded the 9 T cell receptor beta chains listed below, sequenced in a study of vaccination effects on CD4 cells after COVID-19. These TCRs are of unknown antigen specificity. Ahead of sequencing, the ViraFEST assay grew antigen-specific CD4+ T cells using viral peptide pools. Isolating CD4+ T cells followed roughly ten days of culture. Participants received two doses of either the BNT162b2 or mRNA-1273 vaccine. TCRdb's table, derived via immunoSEQ multiplex PCR, lists solely in-frame clones and lacks some. The sample records around 65,000 clones, less than 80% being singletons. Sequencing was performed on CD4+ T cells from PBMCs cultured with HCoV-229E spike peptides, taken after COVID-19 vaccination. These receptors originate from a human donor who received a COVID-19 vaccine.

The V call is TRBV18, the J call TRBJ1-4; no clear D gene. From germline, CDR1 is KGHSH and CDR2 LQKENI. The CDR3 has 14 residues. The V end was cut by 3 bases, the J end by 3 bases, with 8 bases between. The CDR3 sequence is CASSPQKSNEKLFF. The CDR3 DNA sequence: TGTGCCAGCTCACCGCAGAAGTCTAATGAAAAACTGTTTTTT.

V is TRBV6-5 and J is TRBJ1-2, with D hard to call. Germline V lookup: CDR1 MNHEY, CDR2 SVGAGI. The CDR3 consists of 12 residues. V gave up 7 bases and J gave up 2 bases, with 8 bases separating them. The CDR3 spells CASNQPNYGYTF. The CDR3 region has the DNA TGTGCCAGCAACCAACCGAACTATGGCTACACCTTC.

This clone showed up just once. The chain has TRBV27 and TRBJ2-5, with 10 nucleotides matching TRBD1. The length of the CDR3 is 15 residues. The germline V gene encodes CDR1 MNHEY and CDR2 SMNVEV (reference sequence). Losses at the gene ends were 5 bases for V and 2 bases for J; bases not matched to a gene: 5. The CDR3 reads CASSGTGAGQETQYF. In DNA form, the CDR3 reads TGTGCCAGCAGTGGGACAGGGGCGGGTCAAGAGACCCAGTACTTC.

This chain links TRBV2 with TRBJ2-3; TRBD2 aligns across 11 bases. Trimming cost V 6 bases and J 5 bases; bases outside gene matches: 4. In germline, CDR1 is SNHLY, CDR2 FYNNEI. The length of the CDR3 is 14 residues. The CDR3 DNA is TGTGCCAGCAGCGGCGGGACTAGCGGAGATACGCAGTATTTT. Translating gives CASSGGTSGDTQYF. Using reference TRBV2 and TRBJ2-3 for the parts outside the CDR3, the full variable domain is EPEVTQTPSHQVTQMGQEVILRCVPISNHLYFYWYRQILGQKVEFLVSFYNNEISEKSEIFDDQFSVERPDGSNFTLKIRSTKLEDSAMYFCASSGGTSGDTQYFGPGTRLTVL.

There are a few counts of this clone. CDR3 nucleotides: TGCGCCAGCAGCCCGGACAGTGGCCCCAACTTCTATGGCTACACCTTC. It specifies CASSPDSGPNFYGYTF. The chain is built from TRBV5-1 and TRBJ1-2, with a possible D match to TRBD1 (6 bases). Per the germline V gene, CDR1 is SGHRS and CDR2 is YFSETQ. The CDR3 extends over 16 amino acids. Trimming took off 4 bases at V and 4 bases at J, with 20 bases between the two ends.

This rearrangement joins TRBV5-1 to TRBJ2-2; a weak D match, TRBD2 (5 bases). V gave up 3 bases and J gave up 2 bases, with 17 bases separating them. This CDR3 has 17 residues. Germline V CDR1 and CDR2: SGHRS, YFSETQ. The chain's CDR3 is CASSSLGSGSNTGELFF. The CDR3 region has the DNA TGCGCCAGCAGCTCCCTGGGGTCGGGGTCCAACACCGGGGAGCTGTTTTTT.

As DNA, the CDR3 is TGTGCCAGTACAGGGTCGAACACCGGGGAGCTGTTTTTT. This translates into CASTGSNTGELFF. The chain combines TRBV11-3 with TRBJ2-2; possible D gene TRBD1, 6 bases. Germline V gene lookup returns CDR1 SGHNT and CDR2 YENEEA. Trimming removed 9 bases from V and 0 bases from J, with 8 bases in between. The CDR3 has 13 amino acids.

This sequence joins TRBV24-1 and TRBJ2-7; 10 bases align to TRBD1. After removal of 7 bases from V and 2 bases from J, the junction contained 7 bases not matched to a gene. This CDR3 region has 15 residues. The germline gives CDR1 KGHDR, CDR2 SFDVKD. The CDR3 DNA reads TGTGCCACCAGCTCAAGACAGGGGGCTACCTACGAGCAGTACGTC. Its protein product is CATSSRQGATYEQYV.

This rearrangement joins TRBV4-1 to TRBJ1-1, with TRBD1 as a possible D gene (6 bases). This CDR3 comprises 13 residues. With 6 bases removed from V and 0 bases from J, the gap between germline ends came to 8 bases. Per the germline V gene, CDR1 is MGHRA and CDR2 is YSYEKL. CDR3 amino acids: CASRRTVNTEAFF. Written as DNA, the CDR3 is TGCGCCAGCAGACGGACAGTGAACACTGAAGCTTTCTTT.